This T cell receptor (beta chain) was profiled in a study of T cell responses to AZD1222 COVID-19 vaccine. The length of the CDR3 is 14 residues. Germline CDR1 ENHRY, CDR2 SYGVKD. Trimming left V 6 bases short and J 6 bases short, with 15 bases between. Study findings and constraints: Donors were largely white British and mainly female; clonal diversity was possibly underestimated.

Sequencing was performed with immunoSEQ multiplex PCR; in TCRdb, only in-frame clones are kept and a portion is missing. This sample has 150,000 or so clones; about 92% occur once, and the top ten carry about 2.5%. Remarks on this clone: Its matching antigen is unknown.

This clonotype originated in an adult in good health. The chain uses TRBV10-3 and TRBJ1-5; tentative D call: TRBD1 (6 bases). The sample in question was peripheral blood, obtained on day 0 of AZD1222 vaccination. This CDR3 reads CAISQQGPGQPQHF. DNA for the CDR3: TGTGCCATCAGCCAACAGGGACCAGGTCAGCCCCAGCATTTT.